A selection of T cell receptor beta chains follows, all from one sample in a study of cytomegalovirus exposure and HLA in healthy donors. Only in-frame clones appear in the TCRdb table, and some are missing; sequencing was by immunoSEQ multiplex PCR. The sample comprises roughly 160,000 clones, approximately 80% of which are singletons, and around 9.8% rests with the top ten. The sample consisted of PBMCs. These receptors were obtained from a man aged 18 to 29 in good health and CMV-seropositive. CDR3s include the opening cysteine and the closing phenylalanine or tryptophan. Each record gives: J gene, clone size, V gene, D gene, CDR3 DNA, CDR3 protein. A D gene is named only where the DNA matches it firmly. Rows may omit the clone size; those that give it use once, few, many or a size class.

>TRBJ2-2|-|TRBV5-1|TRBD1
TGCGCCAGCAGCTTTCTGGGGACAGGGGAAGGGGAGCTGTTTTTT
CASSFLGTGEGELFF
>TRBJ2-7|-|TRBV30|-
TGTGCCTGGATCCTAGGTCGCGAGCAGTACTTC
CAWILGREQYF
>TRBJ2-3|-|TRBV4-2|TRBD2
TGTGCCAGCAGCCTCCCGGCTAAGGCGGGAGTCACAGATACGCAGTATTTT
CASSLPAKAGVTDTQYF
>TRBJ1-2|-|TRBV15|-
TGTGCCACCAGCAGAGATCGTCTAGGGAGTGGCTACACCTTC
CATSRDRLGSGYTF
>TRBJ2-1|few|TRBV4-1|-
TGCGCCAGCAGCCAAGGAGGGAGCTCCTACAATGAGCAGTTCTTC
CASSQGGSSYNEQFF
>TRBJ1-1|-|TRBV10-1|TRBD1
TGCGCCAGCAGTGAAGGGGGCGCCTACACTGAAGCTTTCTTT
CASSEGGAYTEAFF
>TRBJ1-1|-|TRBV7-9|-
TGTGCCAGCAGCTTAGAGGGGGGGGGCACTGAAGCTTTCTTT
CASSLEGGGTEAFF
>TRBJ1-2|-|TRBV19|TRBD1
TGTGCCAGTACGAGGGGGCCAAACTATGGCTACACCTTC
CASTRGPNYGYTF
>TRBJ2-2|few|TRBV10-1|-
TGCGCCAGCAGTGATCAGTGGGAGAGAACCGGGGAGCTGTTTTTT
CASSDQWERTGELFF
>TRBJ2-5|-|TRBV5-5|-
TGTGCCAGCAGCTTGGGGACAATCGTGGACGAGACCCAGTACTTC
CASSLGTIVDETQYF
>TRBJ2-7|-|TRBV5-1|TRBD1
TGCGCCAGCAGCTTGGCCATCCGGGACAGCTACGAGCAGTACTTC
CASSLAIRDSYEQYF
>TRBJ2-3|once|TRBV6-1|TRBD2
TGTGCCAGCAGGGGGACTAGCGGGAGTTATACGCAGTATTTT
CASRGTSGSYTQYF
>TRBJ1-6|-|TRBV27|TRBD1
TGTGCCAGCAGCCGCATCCGCCGGGACAGTCGTTTCCCACCCCTCCACTTT
CASSRIRRDSRFPPLHF
>TRBJ1-6|-|TRBV2|-
TGTGCCAGCAGTGAAGCAGGAGGGCTGGACGTCGGACCCCTCCACTTT
CASSEAGGLDVGPLHF
>TRBJ1-6|-|TRBV27|-
TGTGCCAGCAGGTGGATTGGGGGCTCACCCCTCCACTTT
CASRWIGGSPLHF
>TRBJ2-7|-|TRBV27|-
TGTGCCAGCACCGAAGCCCCCTACGAGCAGTACTTC
CASTEAPYEQYF
>TRBJ2-1|-|TRBV11-2|-
TGTGCCAGCAGTTCCAAGTGGAGCTCCTACAATGAGCAGTTCTTC
CASSSKWSSYNEQFF
>TRBJ2-3|-|TRBV5-1|-
TGCGCCAGCAGCTTGACAGGCCCTAGCACAGATACGCAGTATTTT
CASSLTGPSTDTQYF
>TRBJ2-5|-|TRBV29-1|TRBD1
TGCAGCGTTGGAGGAGGACAGGGGGCTGGGGAGACCCAGTACTTC
CSVGGGQGAGETQYF
>TRBJ2-1|-|TRBV7-9|-
TGTGCCAGCCCACGGGGAAACTCGGGGAATGAGCAGTTCTTC
CASPRGNSGNEQFF
>TRBJ1-5|-|TRBV14|-
TGTGCCAGCAGCCTCTATAGCAATCAGCCCCAGCATTTT
CASSLYSNQPQHF
>TRBJ1-1|few|TRBV29-1|-
TGCAGCGTTGAAGGGAGGGGGAGGGGTACTGAAGCTTTCTTT
CSVEGRGRGTEAFF
>TRBJ2-1|-|TRBV5-1|TRBD2
TGCGCCAGCAGCTTCCGGCTAGCGGGACTACAAAACTACAATGAGCAGTTCTTC
CASSFRLAGLQNYNEQFF
>TRBJ1-4|-|TRBV5-8|-
TGTGCCAGCAGCCCGGGGGGGGGACTCAGAAATGAAAAACTGTTTTTT
CASSPGGGLRNEKLFF
>TRBJ2-6|-|TRBV13|-
TGTGCCAGCAGAGACGAGACAAGGTCCAACGTCCTGACTTTC
CASRDETRSNVLTF
>TRBJ1-3|-|TRBV5-6|-
TGTGCCAGCAGCTTGTTAGACTACTCTGTTGGAAACACCATATATTTT
CASSLLDYSVGNTIYF
>TRBJ2-7|once|TRBV6-1|TRBD2
TGTGCCAGCAGTGTGGGACTAGCAAGGACTACCTACGAGCAGTACTTC
CASSVGLARTTYEQYF
>TRBJ1-3|-|TRBV9|TRBD1
TGTGCCAGCAGCCCGCGACTAGACAGGGGCAAGAGCTCTGGAAACACCATATATTTT
CASSPRLDRGKSSGNTIYF
>TRBJ1-2|-|TRBV11-2|TRBD1
TGTGCCAGCAGCCGGGACAGGGTGGGTGGCTACACCTTC
CASSRDRVGGYTF
>TRBJ2-1|-|TRBV7-3|TRBD2
TGTGCCAGCAGCTTAACGGTAGCGGGGGTATATGAGCAGTTCTTC
CASSLTVAGVYEQFF
>TRBJ2-7|once|TRBV5-4|-
TGTGCCAGCAACTGGGTGAAGGCCGACGGACTAAGGGACGAGCAGTACTTC
CASNWVKADGLRDEQYF
>TRBJ2-1|-|TRBV18|TRBD2
TGTGCCAGCTCACCAGGGACTAGCAATGAGCAGTTCTTC
CASSPGTSNEQFF
>TRBJ1-2|-|TRBV4-2|-
TGTGCCAGCAGCCAAGCGACAGACAGTTTCTATGGCTACACCTTC
CASSQATDSFYGYTF
>TRBJ2-3|-|TRBV10-2|-
TGCGCCAGCAGGACGGGCGGGATCTCAGATACGCAGTATTTT
CASRTGGISDTQYF
>TRBJ2-7|few|TRBV6-1|-
TGTGCCAGCAGTGAAAAGGCGGCAGGGGCGGTCGAGCAGTACTTC
CASSEKAAGAVEQYF
>TRBJ2-7|-|TRBV2|-
TGTGCCAGCAGTGAAGCGCTCCAGGGCGAGCAGTACTTC
CASSEALQGEQYF
>TRBJ2-7|-|TRBV11-2|TRBD1
TGTGCCAGCAGCTTAGTAGGTGGGACAGGGACCCTAACTAAGTACGAGCAGTACTTC
CASSLVGGTGTLTKYEQYF